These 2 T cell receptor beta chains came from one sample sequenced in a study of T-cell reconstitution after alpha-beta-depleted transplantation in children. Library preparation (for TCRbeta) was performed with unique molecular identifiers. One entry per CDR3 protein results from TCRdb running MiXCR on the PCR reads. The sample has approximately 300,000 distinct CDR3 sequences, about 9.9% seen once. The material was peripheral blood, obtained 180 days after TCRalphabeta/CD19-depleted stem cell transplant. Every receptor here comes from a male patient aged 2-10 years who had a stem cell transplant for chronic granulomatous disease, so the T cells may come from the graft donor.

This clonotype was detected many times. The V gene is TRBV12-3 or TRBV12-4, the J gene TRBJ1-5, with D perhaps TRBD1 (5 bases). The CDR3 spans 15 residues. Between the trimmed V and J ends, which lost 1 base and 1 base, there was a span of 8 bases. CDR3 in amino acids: CASSLGQNSNQPQHF. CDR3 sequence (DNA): TGTGCCAGCAGTTTAGGACAGAACAGCAATCAGCCCCAGCATTTT.

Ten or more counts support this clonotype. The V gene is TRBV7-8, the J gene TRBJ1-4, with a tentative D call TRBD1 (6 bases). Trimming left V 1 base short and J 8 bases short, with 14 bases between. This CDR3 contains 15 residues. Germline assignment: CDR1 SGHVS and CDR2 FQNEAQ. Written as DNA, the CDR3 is TGTGCCAGCAGCTTAGACAGGGTATCAAACGAAAAACTGTTTTTT. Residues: CASSLDRVSNEKLFF.